This T cell receptor beta chain was sequenced for a study of CD8+ T cells in alopecia areata. Regarding the study as a whole: Administration of tofacitinib significantly diminished scalp clonality and expanded CD8+ clones within the top 100.

Treatment given: oral pan-JAK inhibitor, 5-10 mg twice daily. Obtained from alopecia areata patients were lesional scalp punch biopsies along with peripheral blood. The sequencing template was cDNA reverse transcribed from extracted RNA. The assay was immunoSEQ multiplex PCR, and TCRdb's table has in-frame clones only and misses some. This sample has 140,000 to 150,000 clones; about 59% occur once, and the top ten carry less than 20%. CDR3 length: 17 residues. CDR1 and CDR2 from the germline V gene are SGHTA and FQGNSA. V was pared by 1 base and J by 0 bases, with 7 bases of the junction left unmatched. As for this clone: Its antigen is currently unknown.

The specimen comprised CD8+ T cells sorted from blood, sampled at week 4, from a patient treated with tofacitinib. The chain links TRBV7-2 to TRBJ2-3; TRBD2 agrees at 7 bases. The receptor was isolated from a human donor with alopecia areata. CDR3 bases: TGTGCCAGCAGCTTAGGCGTCGGCGGGGGAAGCACAGATACGCAGTATTTT. This codes for CASSLGVGGGSTDTQYF.